This T cell receptor (beta chain) was recovered during a study of T-cell memory formation after mild COVID-19 (dated by TCRdb to the early 2020s). Notes on the research overall: TCR sequence clusters from the two donors were found to be largely donor specific. In a couple of donors, T-cell clones that expanded and contracted after mild COVID-19 were tracked by sequencing TCRalpha and TCRbeta repertoires over time. Two young, previously healthy adult volunteers made up the cohort, one male and one female. General study outcomes and caveats: Contracting CD4+ clones turned up mainly in the CM and EM memory subsets, whereas EMRA was where CD8+ clones were enriched. The study covered only a couple of mild cases, and larger cohorts including severe cases with pre-infection samples were considered necessary. Whether the second-wave clones peaking on day 37 were SARS-CoV-2 specific was not confirmed. Some responding clones were detected in pre-infection memory, which suggested that pre-existing cross-reactive memory T cells had joined the SARS-CoV-2 response. Clones that contracted from day 15 to 85 showed balanced CD4/CD8 phenotypes, whereas a second wave of clones that expanded from day 15 to 37 leaned towards CD4+.

PBMCs were isolated by Ficoll-Paque density gradient centrifugation. The sample was run on an Illumina NovaSeq 6000. TCRalpha and TCRbeta cDNA libraries were built by 5'RACE with constant-segment primers, adding sample barcodes and unique molecular identifiers. RNA was extracted from every sample with Trizol reagent. The libraries were amplified in two PCR steps, and the second step added a second sample barcode and Illumina TruSeq adapters. Sequencing of the libraries was done on an Illumina NovaSeq, producing 2 x 150 bp paired-end reads. As for the authors' bioinformatics: With migec v1.2.7, reads were demultiplexed and then collapsed into UMI-guided consensus sequences. Using mixcr v2.1.11, the UMI consensuses were aligned to TRA and TRB V and J templates and assembled into clonotypes. A clonotype was counted as expanded or contracted only if both edgeR and NoisET called the change significant, with noise models trained on biological replicates. edgeR calls used a false discovery rate-adjusted p below 0.01 and a log2 fold-change threshold of 1. As an exploratory analysis of dynamics, PCA with hierarchical clustering was applied to max-normalized trajectories of the 1000 most abundant clonotypes. Each responding clone was given a CD4 or CD8 phenotype based on the CD4+ and CD8+ repertoires, which had been sequenced separately. TCRdb reprocessing: public reads trimmed at Q25 with fastp, clones called with MiXCR, in-frame beta chains kept. Records with the same CDR3 protein are collapsed into one entry carrying the most frequent genes and DNA. TCRdb, rather than the study authors, made the V and J calls. This sample has approximately 400,000 distinct CDR3 sequences in its table, and about a sixth of those were observed once. The ten most abundant clones make up around a fifth of the sample.

Only a few counts were recorded for this clonotype. Its antigen has not been determined. The DNA is omitted, as the CDR3 cannot be located on it reliably, and the CDR3 follows TCRdb's listing. Sample: PBMCs or a T cell subset sorted from them (not recorded which). This receptor was identified in a man in his late teens or twenties who had mild COVID-19 (a few samples of this study predate the infection). The sample titles of this study are shuffled in the database, so cell type and time point are left out; the donor was told from shared clones.

The encoded CDR3 is CASSHTLAGVPGSCFF. The sequence joins TRBV3-2 to TRBJ2-2; the DNA was not compared with TRBD2, the D call given in the table. TRBV3-2 constitutes a pseudogene. The CDR3 covers 16 residues, taking in both the cysteine and the phenylalanine.